This TCR beta chain was profiled in a study of blood T cell repertoires in COVID-19. Trimming pared 2 bases from V and 4 bases from J, leaving 15 bases between. The CDR3 spans 15 residues. Germline CDR1 is MNHNS and CDR2 is SASEGT. A single count supports this clone. Original processing notes: Nucleated cell counts were estimated from reference gene primer amplification. The protocol was immunoSEQ multiplex PCR, while the TCRdb copy is restricted to in-frame clones and leaves out a portion. V, J and clone size are those of that table, while D and trimming were read from the DNA. The sample has just over 250,000 clones, over 70% seen once.

The J gene is TRBJ2-7, the V gene TRBV6-1; TRBD2 might be the D (7 bases). Sequencing was done on a sample of peripheral blood. The TCR originated in a woman in her 70s with COVID-19, enrolled during active disease. CDR3: CASSENLQGGYEQYF. The CDR3 nucleotides are TGTGCCAGCAGTGAAAATCTACAGGGAGGGTACGAGCAGTACTTC.